This T cell receptor (beta chain) was retrieved from a study of blood T cell repertoires in COVID-19. The overall study: Samples came from the United States, Italy and Spain, spanning acute and convalescent COVID-19.

This CDR3 is built from 16 residues. V shed 4 bases and J shed 10 bases, with 23 bases lying between them. The germline V gene has CDR1 MNHNS and CDR2 SASEGT. The data were produced by immunoSEQ multiplex PCR, yet TCRdb's version contains in-frame clones alone and is incomplete. The table includes 80,000 to 95,000 clones, over 80% detected once. What was sequenced was peripheral blood. The V call is TRBV6-1, the J call TRBJ2-1; the D gene is possibly TRBD2 (6 bases). This sequence originates from a woman aged 80 or over with active or convalescent COVID-19. This CDR3 is CASSVNGGSSLAEQFF. The DNA for the CDR3 is TGTGCCAGCAGTGTGAATGGGGGGAGTAGCCTCGCCGAGCAGTTCTTC.